The 32 T cell receptor beta chains in this list originate from one sample, sequenced in a study of T cells after yellow fever vaccination. MiXCR, run by TCRdb on the 5' RACE reads, gives a single entry per CDR3 protein. Of hundreds of thousands of distinct CDR3 sequences detected, under 7.5% appear once; the ten largest clones hold approximately 16%. The specimen comprised PBMCs, sampled 5 days after the yellow fever booster vaccination. These receptors originate from a man in his thirties or forties who received the YFV17D yellow fever vaccine.

The chain links TRBV4-2 to TRBJ2-7; D call uncertain. Trimming cost V 0 bases and J 1 base, with 10 bases left between them. Per the germline V gene, CDR1 is LGHNA and CDR2 is YNFKEQ. The CDR3 contains 15 residues. CDR3 sequence reads: CASSQDPEVSYEQYF. DNA for the CDR3: TGTGCCAGCAGCCAAGATCCAGAAGTATCCTACGAGCAGTACTTC.

This clonotype came up a few times. V and J are TRBV18 and TRBJ2-3; TRBD1 matches at 9 bases. Germline V gene lookup returns CDR1 KGHSH and CDR2 LQKENI. With V trimmed by 1 base and J by 6 bases, 8 bases remained unmatched. The CDR3 covers 16 residues. The chain's CDR3 is CASSPLLGQGTDTQYF. CDR3 sequence (DNA): TGTGCCAGCTCACCACTATTAGGACAGGGGACGGATACGCAGTATTTT.

This clonotype was seen many times. The chain has TRBV6-5 and TRBJ2-1; D possibly corresponds to TRBD1 (6 bases). The CDR3 covers 12 residues. V was pared by 2 bases and J by 15 bases, with 14 bases between. Germline loops: CDR1 MNHEY, CDR2 SVGAGI. CDR3 sequence: CASSYRQGLVFF. CDR3 nucleotides: TGTGCCAGCAGTTACAGGCAGGGGCTTGTGTTCTTC.

This clonotype was recorded many times. This chain connects TRBV12-3 or TRBV12-4 to TRBJ2-1; TRBD2 might be the D (5 bases). V was clipped by 1 base and J by 4 bases, with 11 bases between them. This CDR3 region has 15 residues. CDR3: CASSLVGSAYNEQFF. DNA for the CDR3: TGTGCCAGCAGTTTAGTGGGTAGCGCATACAATGAGCAGTTCTTC.

This clonotype came up many times. The V call is TRBV30, the J call TRBJ1-1; possible D gene TRBD1, 5 bases. Germline lookup yields CDR1 GTSNPN and CDR2 SVGIG (reference sequence). This CDR3 comprises 11 residues. V was shortened by 8 bases and J by 7 bases, with 14 bases between the two germline ends. In nucleotides, the CDR3 is TGTGCCCGTCTCTGGGGGGGTGAAGCTTTCTTT. Protein: CARLWGGEAFF. The full variable domain, with the rest looked up from reference TRBV30 and TRBJ1-1, is SQTIHQWPATLVQPVGSPLSLECTVEGTSNPNLYWYRQAAGRGLQLLFYSVGIGQISSEVPQNLSASRPQDRQFILSSKKLLLSDSGFYLCARLWGGEAFFGQGTRLTVV.

This clonotype came up many times. V gene TRBV20-1 combines with J gene TRBJ2-5; the match to TRBD1 covers 10 bases. V lost 3 bases, J lost 5 bases, and 6 bases stayed unmatched. The CDR3 spans 14 residues. From germline, CDR1 is DFQATT and CDR2 SNEGSKA (reference sequence). The CDR3 is CSASSGTGVETQYF. CDR3 nucleotides: TGCAGTGCTAGTAGTGGGACAGGGGTTGAGACCCAGTACTTC.

This clonotype occurred a few times. This chain connects TRBV5-4 to TRBJ2-1; 11 nucleotides match TRBD2. The junction had 15 bases not matched to a gene; V was cut back by 0 bases and J by 10 bases. Germline V gives CDR1 SGHNT, CDR2 YYREEE (reference sequence). This CDR3 has 18 amino acids. The CDR3 coding sequence is TGTGCCAGCAGCTTGGGAACTAGCGGGAGCTTCCTCCTAAGCGAGCAGTTCTTC. Encoded protein: CASSLGTSGSFLLSEQFF. The whole variable domain, remainder taken from reference TRBV5-4 and TRBJ2-1, is ETGVTQSPTHLIKTRGQQVTLRCSSQSGHNTVSWYQQALGQGPQFIFQYYREEENGRGNFPPRFSGLQFPNYSSELNVNALELDDSALYLCASSLGTSGSFLLSEQFFGPGTRLTVL.

For this clonotype: Sequence at one end of the junction differs from germline and may be a read error. As DNA, the CDR3 is TGCTGTGCTAGAGATCTCAAGGCCAGAACCTCCTACGAGCAGTACTTC. Translation gives CCARDLKARTSYEQYF. This chain joins TRBV20-1 and TRBJ2-7, with D unresolved. The germline V gene has CDR1 DFQATT and CDR2 SNEGSKA (reference sequence). This CDR3 has 16 amino acids.

This clonotype was seen ten or more times. The chain uses TRBV2 and TRBJ2-1, with 8 bases that match TRBD1. CDR1 is SNHLY, CDR2 FYNNEI, per germline. Losses at the gene ends were 3 bases for V and 2 bases for J; bases not matched to a gene: 9. This CDR3 region has 17 residues. This CDR3 reads CASSDASGGVTYNEQFF. In DNA, the CDR3 is TGTGCCAGCAGTGACGCTTCAGGGGGCGTAACCTACAATGAGCAGTTCTTC.

This clonotype appeared many times. The chain recombines TRBV6-1 with TRBJ2-3; 7 positions agree with TRBD2. The germline V gene has CDR1 MNHNS and CDR2 SASEGT. This CDR3 has 15 residues. J was trimmed by 4 bases and V by 6 bases; bases with no gene match: 10. This chain's CDR3 is CASSPIAGEADTQYF. In nucleotides, the CDR3 is TGTGCCAGCAGCCCTATCGCGGGAGAGGCAGATACGCAGTATTTT.

Many counts were recorded for this clonotype. V usage is TRBV4-3 and J usage is TRBJ2-7; TRBD1 might be the D (5 bases). V dropped 3 bases and J dropped 2 bases, with 14 bases sitting between them. In germline, CDR1 is LGHNA, CDR2 YSLEER. CDR3 length: 15 residues. CDR3 nucleotides: TGCGCCAGCAGCCAGTCAGGGAACGGGCCCTACGAGCAGTACTTC. It encodes CASSQSGNGPYEQYF.

This clonotype has a count of ten or more. The chain recombines TRBV29-1 with TRBJ2-1, with 8 bases aligning to TRBD2. After removal of 3 bases from V and 7 bases from J, the junction contained 26 bases not matched to a gene. The CDR3 is 20 residues long. Germline CDR1 is SQVTM and CDR2 is ANQGSEA. CDR3 DNA sequence: TGCAGCGTTGACGTCCGCCCCGACCTTCTTGAGCGGGAGAAAAGGAATGAGCAGTTCTTC. Translation gives CSVDVRPDLLEREKRNEQFF.

Turning to this clonotype: A much larger clone differs by one base, so this may be a read error. This sequence joins TRBV20-1 and TRBJ2-7; TRBD1 aligns across 9 bases. The germline CDR1 and CDR2 sequences are DFQATT and SNEGSKA (reference sequence). The CDR3 sequence is 16 residues long. CDR3 amino acids: CCARDIGGQGSYEQYF. DNA of the CDR3: TGCTGTGCTAGAGATATAGGAGGACAGGGGTCCTACGAGCAGTACTTC.

A remark on this clonotype: The germline gene is not matched at one end of the junction; a read error may be the cause. The chain employs TRBV5-1 and TRBJ2-3; possible D gene TRBD1, 5 bases. This CDR3 contains 14 residues. Germline CDR1 is SGHRS and CDR2 is YFSETQ. CDR3 bases: TGCGCCAGCGCGAACGGACATACTACAGATACGCTGTATTTT. Amino acid sequence: CASANGHTTDTLYF.

The chain links TRBV5-6 to TRBJ2-2; D is uncertain. The CDR3 sequence is 15 residues long. Deletions cut 4 bases from V and 2 bases from J, with 12 bases between. The germline CDR1 and CDR2 sequences are SGHDT and YYEEEE. Here the CDR3 reads CASSLGLRNTGELFF. In DNA form, the CDR3 reads TGTGCCAGCAGCCTCGGGCTCAGAAACACCGGGGAGCTGTTTTTT. Full variable domain (missing parts from reference TRBV5-6 and TRBJ2-2): DAGVTQSPTHLIKTRGQQVTLRCSPKSGHDTVSWYQQALGQGPQFIFQYYEEEERQRGNFPDRFSGHQFPNYSSELNVNALLLGDSALYLCASSLGLRNTGELFFGEGSRLTVL.

Ten or more counts support this clonotype. The J gene is TRBJ2-7, the V gene TRBV5-1; D is unclear. This CDR3 has 12 residues. Germline V CDR1 and CDR2: SGHRS, YFSETQ. Trimming took off 1 base at V and 5 bases at J, with 7 bases between the two ends. The CDR3 DNA follows: TGCGCCAGCAGCTTGACAGTTAACGAGCAGTACTTC. It encodes CASSLTVNEQYF.

This chain connects TRBV5-1 to TRBJ2-2; the D gene is possibly TRBD2 (5 bases). Trimming left V 4 bases short and J 6 bases short, with 28 bases between. The CDR3 is made up of 19 amino acids. CDR1 and CDR2 (germline): SGHRS, YFSETQ. CDR3 DNA: TGCGCCAGCAGCAGCGGCCCAAGCCTCTCCGCACTAGTATCCGGGGAGCTGTTTTTT. Residues: CASSSGPSLSALVSGELFF. The variable domain in full, with the rest retrieved from reference TRBV5-1 and TRBJ2-2, is KAGVTQTPRYLIKTRGQQVTLSCSPISGHRSVSWYQQTPGQGLQFLFEYFSETQRNKGNFPGRFSGRQFSNSRSEMNVSTLELGDSALYLCASSSGPSLSALVSGELFFGEGSRLTVL.

This clonotype was seen ten or more times. This chain joins TRBV20-1 and TRBJ2-2; a weak D match, TRBD1 (5 bases). The V end lost 6 bases, the J end lost 4 bases, and 18 bases lay between the germline ends. Germline CDR1 is DFQATT and CDR2 is SNEGSKA (reference sequence). This CDR3 is built from 15 residues. CDR3 protein: CSARGGIVLTGELFF. The DNA of the CDR3 is TGCAGTGCAAGGGGTGGGATTGTTCTCACCGGGGAGCTGTTTTTT.

This clonotype was seen repeatedly, ten times or more. V and J are TRBV29-1 and TRBJ2-5; the D call may be TRBD1 or TRBD2 (5 bases each). This CDR3 region has 14 residues. Deletions cut 3 bases from V and 0 bases from J, with 11 bases between. Germline values: CDR1 SQVTM, CDR2 ANQGSEA. CDR3 protein: CSVERGDYQETQYF. CDR3 DNA: TGCAGCGTTGAGAGGGGAGACTACCAAGAGACCCAGTACTTC.

The J gene is TRBJ1-5, the V gene TRBV10-3, with 11 bases that match TRBD1. V was clipped by 6 bases and J by 3 bases; unmatched bases: 4. The CDR3 is made up of 15 amino acids. Germline CDR1 reads ENHRY; CDR2 reads SYGVKD. CDR3 sequence reads: CAISGTGGSNQPQHF. The CDR3 nucleotides read TGTGCCATCAGCGGGACAGGGGGTTCCAATCAGCCCCAGCATTTT.

The chain is built from TRBV20-1 and TRBJ2-7, with 9 bases that match TRBD1. Germline values: CDR1 DFQATT, CDR2 SNEGSKA (reference sequence). The length of the CDR3 is 14 residues. V shed 3 bases and J 3 bases; nucleotides not matched to a gene: 6. CDR3 sequence (DNA): TGCAGTGCTAGGGGTCGGGACAGGGTCTACGAGCAGTACTTC. This gives the protein CSARGRDRVYEQYF.

This clonotype was picked up many times. This rearrangement joins TRBV20-1 to TRBJ2-1, with D uncertain. Trimming left V 5 bases short and J 3 bases short, with 14 bases between. The germline gives CDR1 DFQATT, CDR2 SNEGSKA (reference sequence). This CDR3 region has 14 residues. Here the CDR3 reads CSASSGGFYNEQFF. The CDR3 DNA sequence: TGCAGTGCTTCGTCTGGCGGCTTCTACAATGAGCAGTTCTTC.

CDR3 loop: CSARDHRYEQYF. DNA of the CDR3: TGCAGTGCTAGAGACCATCGATACGAGCAGTACTTC. The chain combines TRBV20-1 with TRBJ2-7; the D is unclear. Trimming pared 0 bases from V and 4 bases from J, leaving 7 bases between. The germline CDR1 and CDR2 sequences are DFQATT and SNEGSKA (reference sequence). The length of the CDR3 is 12 residues.

The chain links TRBV20-1 to TRBJ1-5; possible D gene TRBD1, 5 bases. Germline V CDR1 and CDR2: DFQATT, SNEGSKA (reference sequence). The CDR3 has 16 amino acids. The CDR3 sequence is CCFWGQGPGWVWPQHF. CDR3 nucleotide sequence: TGCTGTTTCTGGGGCCAGGGTCCGGGCTGGGTTTGGCCCCAGCATTTT.

The chain is built from TRBV24-1 and TRBJ2-1, with unresolved D. Germline V gene lookup returns CDR1 KGHDR and CDR2 SFDVKD. V was cut by 5 bases and J by 7 bases, with 14 bases left in between. The CDR3 is 14 amino acids. The CDR3 DNA is TGTGCCACCAGTGCCCCGCTTCGCGGTAATGAGCAGTTCTTC. Translating gives CATSAPLRGNEQFF.

At least ten counts were recorded for this clonotype. The V and J genes are TRBV6-1 and TRBJ1-5; the D gene is possibly TRBD1 (5 bases). CDR3 length equals 14 residues. Germline V gene data show CDR1 as MNHNS and CDR2 as SASEGT. Trimming removed 6 bases from V and 3 bases from J, with 12 bases in between. The CDR3 reads CASRPTGYNQPQHF. The CDR3 DNA follows: TGTGCCAGCAGGCCTACAGGTTACAATCAGCCCCAGCATTTT.

The chain joins TRBV20-1 to TRBJ2-7; D is undetermined. CDR1 is DFQATT and CDR2 is SNEGSKA in the germline V gene (reference sequence). The V gene lost 4 bases and the J gene lost 6 bases, with 19 bases spanning the gap. CDR3 size: 14 residues. CDR3 amino acids: CSAIFKGLIREQYF. The CDR3 bases are TGCAGTGCTATATTTAAGGGTCTAATTCGCGAGCAGTACTTC.

This clonotype was counted only a few times. The CDR3: CASSEYRGTTDTQYF. The CDR3 DNA follows: TGTGCCAGCAGTGAATACAGGGGAACCACAGATACGCAGTATTTT. This chain links TRBV6-1 with TRBJ2-3; 7 bases map to TRBD1. There are 15 residues in the CDR3. V dropped 2 bases and J dropped 2; count of bases not matched to a gene: 4. Germline V gene lookup returns CDR1 MNHNS and CDR2 SASEGT.

This sequence joins TRBV6-1 and TRBJ2-7; TRBD2 matches 16 bases. The ends lost 6 bases at V and 5 bases at J; junction bases unmatched: 4. The CDR3 is 15 amino acids. The germline V gene has CDR1 MNHNS and CDR2 SASEGT. The CDR3, as DNA: TGTGCCAGCAGGGGACTAGCGGGAGGGACAAACGAGCAGTACTTC. Translating it yields CASRGLAGGTNEQYF.

The rearrangement links TRBV5-4 to TRBJ2-6; D is possibly TRBD1 (6 bases). The germline gives CDR1 SGHNT, CDR2 YYREEE (reference sequence). The V gene lost 3 bases and the J gene lost 3 bases, with 13 bases spanning the gap. The CDR3 is 16 amino acids. CDR3 sequence: CASSSQGKRGANVLTF. The CDR3, as DNA: TGTGCCAGCAGCTCCCAGGGGAAGCGTGGGGCCAACGTCCTGACTTTC.

This chain links TRBV6-1 with TRBJ1-1; D uncertain. The V end was cut by 4 bases, the J end by 1 base, with 10 bases between. Germline values: CDR1 MNHNS, CDR2 SASEGT. The CDR3 sequence is 14 residues long. The CDR3, as DNA: TGTGCCAGCAGTGTAGCTACTTCGAACACTGAAGCTTTCTTT. Encoded protein: CASSVATSNTEAFF.

This clonotype occurred many times. This chain links TRBV9 with TRBJ2-3; possibly TRBD1 or TRBD2 for D (5 bases each). There are 14 residues in the CDR3. The germline V gene encodes CDR1 SGDLS and CDR2 YYNGEE. V was clipped by 0 bases and J by 2 bases, with 7 bases between them. In DNA, the CDR3 is TGTGCCAGCAGCGTAGTTGGGACCACAGATACGCAGTATTTT. The encoded protein is CASSVVGTTDTQYF. Supplemented by reference TRBV9 and TRBJ2-3, the full variable domain reads DSGVTQTPKHLITATGQRVTLRCSPRSGDLSVYWYQQSLDQGLQFLIQYYNGEERAKGNILERFSAQQFPDLHSELNLSSLELGDSALYFCASSVVGTTDTQYFGPGTRLTVL.